Below, 21 T cell receptor beta chains from the same sample are listed, as sequenced in a study of identical twins. Via MiXCR, TCRdb re-called the 5' RACE reads, giving one row per CDR3 protein. The table includes some 320,000 distinct CDR3 sequences, around 12% detected once. The same data also went into a second study, on yellow fever vaccine responses in identical twins.

Sequencing was carried out using CD8+ T cells sorted from blood. Receptors originate from a young woman in good health.

This clonotype was seen repeatedly, ten times or more. J is TRBJ2-1 and V is TRBV24-1; the D gene is possibly TRBD2 (5 bases). The CDR3 covers 14 residues. CDR1 is KGHDR and CDR2 is SFDVKD in the germline V gene. Trimming pared 3 bases from V and 6 bases from J, leaving 11 bases between. This chain's CDR3 is CATSDKDWSNEQFF. CDR3 bases: TGTGCCACCAGTGATAAGGACTGGAGCAATGAGCAGTTCTTC.

This clonotype has only a few counts. The chain links TRBV9 to TRBJ1-1; possible D gene TRBD1, 6 bases. The CDR3 runs to 14 residues. The V and J ends lost 3 bases and 2 bases respectively, with 11 bases between them. CDR1 and CDR2 (germline): SGDLS, YYNGEE. The CDR3 DNA follows: TGTGCCAGCAGCGCGGAGGGGGTTAACACTGAAGCTTTCTTT. It yields the protein CASSAEGVNTEAFF.

This chain joins TRBV27 and TRBJ2-1; either TRBD1 or TRBD2 may fit D (5 bases each). V lost 2 bases, J lost 10 bases, and 12 bases lay in between. This CDR3 comprises 13 residues. Germline V gene sequence: CDR1 MNHEY, CDR2 SMNVEV (reference sequence). The CDR3: CASSLIGEGEQFF. As DNA, the CDR3 is TGTGCCAGCAGTTTAATTGGAGAGGGGGAGCAGTTCTTC.

The rearrangement links TRBV10-3 to TRBJ1-2, with TRBD1 matching 7 bases. Trimming removed 0 bases from V and 4 bases from J; junction bases left unmatched: 8. There are 16 residues in the CDR3. Looked up from germline, CDR1 is ENHRY and CDR2 is SYGVKD. CDR3 protein: CAISESLGQERYGYTF. The DNA of the CDR3 is TGTGCCATCAGTGAGTCTTTAGGACAGGAACGCTATGGCTACACCTTC.

This clonotype was seen a few times. This CDR3 is CASSQDEGEGFTDTQYF. Written as DNA, the CDR3 is TGTGCCAGCAGCCAAGATGAGGGGGAGGGCTTCACAGATACGCAGTATTTT. The genes are TRBV3-1 and TRBJ2-3, with D possibly TRBD2 on 7 matching bases. The V gene's germline CDR1 is LGHDT and CDR2 YNNKEL (reference sequence). The V end was cut by 0 bases, the J end by 2 bases, with 15 bases between. The CDR3 contains 17 residues.

The chain is built from TRBV20-1 and TRBJ2-1, with D unclear. The V gene's germline CDR1 is DFQATT and CDR2 SNEGSKA (reference sequence). The CDR3 sequence is 14 residues long. V lost 3 bases and J 4 bases, leaving 13 bases between the germline ends. The CDR3 protein is CSASRQPGYNEQFF. CDR3 DNA sequence: TGCAGTGCTAGCAGGCAGCCTGGGTACAATGAGCAGTTCTTC.

This clonotype was seen more than once but under ten times. The V and J genes are TRBV27 and TRBJ2-2; D ambiguous. The CDR3 contains 11 residues. Germline-derived CDR1 and CDR2 are MNHEY and SMNVEV (reference sequence). V was clipped by 6 bases and J by 8 bases, with 7 bases between them. CDR3 loop: CASSVRGELFF. The CDR3 DNA sequence: TGTGCCAGCAGCGTTAGGGGGGAGCTGTTTTTT.

In this sample, this clonotype turned up many times. The J gene is TRBJ2-7, the V gene TRBV4-1; TRBD1 might be the D (6 bases). Germline V lookup: CDR1 MGHRA, CDR2 YSYEKL. V was trimmed by 0 bases and J by 7 bases, leaving 34 bases between them. This CDR3 is built from 21 residues. CDR3 DNA: TGCGCCAGCAGCCAAGATCAACAGGGTTCCTATCCTTTCCGGGCTACTAGGGAGCAGTACTTC. It is translated as CASSQDQQGSYPFRATREQYF.

The genes are TRBV2 and TRBJ2-1, with 10 nucleotides matching TRBD2. Germline-derived CDR1 and CDR2 are SNHLY and FYNNEI. The V gene end was trimmed by 9 bases and the J gene end by 7 bases; junction bases not matched to a gene: 12. This CDR3 has 15 residues. The CDR3 spells CASTRWASGSNEQFF. Written as DNA, the CDR3 is TGTGCCAGTACTCGGTGGGCTAGCGGGAGTAATGAGCAGTTCTTC.

There are many counts of this clonotype. V gene TRBV4-2 combines with J gene TRBJ2-3, with 10 bases that match TRBD2. Germline V gene data show CDR1 as LGHNA and CDR2 as YNFKEQ. The CDR3 has 15 residues. J lost 1 base, V lost 5 bases, and 3 bases had no gene match. The CDR3, as DNA: TGTGCCAGCAGCGACGGGACTAGCGGCACAGATACGCAGTATTTT. It specifies CASSDGTSGTDTQYF.

This clonotype was observed a few times. The genes are TRBV7-9 and TRBJ1-4; 8 bases map to TRBD1. The CDR3 spans 14 residues. Germline V gene lookup returns CDR1 SEHNR and CDR2 FQNEAQ (reference sequence). Germline trimming cut 4 bases from V and 8 bases from J; bases unmatched to any gene: 6. The DNA of the CDR3 is TGTGCCAGCAGCTCGGACAGGGAACGAGAAAAACTGTTTTTT. This sequence encodes CASSSDREREKLFF.

There are many counts of this clonotype. V and J are TRBV7-3 and TRBJ2-3, with a tentative D call TRBD2 (7 bases). Germline V CDR1 and CDR2: SGHTA, FQGTGA. The CDR3 has 15 residues. The V end was cut by 4 bases, the J end by 5 bases, with 16 bases between. The chain's CDR3 is CASSSTGGLVDTQYF. The CDR3 DNA follows: TGTGCCAGCAGCTCGACGGGGGGCCTTGTAGATACGCAGTATTTT. The complete variable domain, with remaining parts taken from reference TRBV7-3 and TRBJ2-3, reads GAGVSQTPSNKVTEKGKYVELRCDPISGHTALYWYRQSLGQGPEFLIYFQGTGAADDSGLPNDRFFAVRPEGSVSTLKIQRTERGDSAVYLCASSSTGGLVDTQYFGPGTRLTVL.

The sample holds a few counts of this clonotype. V usage is TRBV24-1 and J usage is TRBJ2-7; 8 bases map to TRBD1. The CDR3 loop spans 14 amino acids. V was pared by 3 bases and J by 9 bases, with 9 bases of the junction left unmatched. Germline V gene sequence: CDR1 KGHDR, CDR2 SFDVKD. CDR3 sequence reads: CATSDGPTGDGQYF. The DNA of the CDR3 is TGTGCCACCAGTGATGGGCCGACAGGGGACGGGCAGTACTTC.

The chain has TRBV7-8 and TRBJ2-7, with a possible D match to TRBD1 (6 bases). There are 13 residues in the CDR3. The V end was cut by 5 bases, the J end by 3 bases, with 11 bases between. From germline, CDR1 is SGHVS and CDR2 FQNEAQ. CDR3 amino acids: CASSPGQNYEQYF. In DNA form, the CDR3 reads TGTGCCAGCAGCCCCGGACAGAACTACGAGCAGTACTTC. Together with reference TRBV7-8 and TRBJ2-7, the CDR3 gives the full variable domain: GAGVSQSPRYKVAKRGQDVALRCDPISGHVSLFWYQQALGQGPEFLTYFQNEAQLDKSGLPSDRFFAERPEGSVSTLKIQRTQQEDSAVYLCASSPGQNYEQYFGPGTRLTVT.

CDR3 in DNA: TGCAGCGTTGAGGGGGGGACAGGGGGGACAGATACGCAGTATTTT. Its translation: CSVEGGTGGTDTQYF. V and J are TRBV29-1 and TRBJ2-3; the match to TRBD1 covers 11 bases. V gave up 3 bases and J gave up 3 bases; unmatched junction bases: 5. In germline, CDR1 is SQVTM, CDR2 ANQGSEA. This CDR3 is built from 15 residues.

The chain joins TRBV28 to TRBJ2-2; either TRBD1 or TRBD2 may fit D (5 bases each). Per germline, CDR1 MDHEN and CDR2 SYDVKM. V lost 7 bases, J lost 1 base, and 13 bases lay in between. The length of the CDR3 is 15 residues. CDR3 sequence (DNA): TGTGCCAGCACCCTCGGGACCCAGAACACCGGGGAGCTGTTTTTT. It is translated as CASTLGTQNTGELFF.

The rearrangement uses TRBV20-1 and TRBJ2-1, with 7 bases identical to TRBD2. Trimming cost V 5 bases and J 10 bases; bases outside gene matches: 8. CDR1 DFQATT and CDR2 SNEGSKA come from the germline V gene (reference sequence). The CDR3 has 12 residues. The CDR3 loop reads CSADQAGEEQFF. In DNA, the CDR3 is TGCAGTGCTGACCAGGCGGGGGAAGAGCAGTTCTTC.

This clonotype turned up a few times. The V and J genes are TRBV11-1 and TRBJ2-3; D remains ambiguous. With 5 bases removed from V and 5 bases from J, the gap between germline ends came to 26 bases. Germline-derived CDR1 and CDR2 are SGHAT and FQDESV (reference sequence). The CDR3 covers 18 residues. In nucleotides, the CDR3 is TGTGCCAGCAGCCTCAGGCCTCGACCACACGATCCGGGAGATACGCAGTATTTT. Translated: CASSLRPRPHDPGDTQYF. Full variable domain (rest looked up from reference TRBV11-1 and TRBJ2-3): EAEVAQSPRYKITEKSQAVAFWCDPISGHATLYWYRQILGQGPELLVQFQDESVVDDSQLPKDRFSAERLKGVDSTLKIQPAELGDSAMYLCASSLRPRPHDPGDTQYFGPGTRLTVL.

V gene TRBV12-3 or TRBV12-4 combines with J gene TRBJ2-5; tentative D call: TRBD2 (5 bases). Trimming stripped 5 bases from V and 3 bases from J, with 13 bases between. The CDR3 contains 14 residues. The CDR3 spells CASSTRRWEETQYF. The CDR3, as DNA: TGTGCCAGCAGTACCAGGAGGTGGGAAGAGACCCAGTACTTC.

The V and J genes are TRBV14 and TRBJ2-3, with 7 positions matching TRBD1. Trimming removed 3 bases from V and 6 bases from J; junction bases left unmatched: 18. The V gene's germline CDR1 is SGHDN and CDR2 FVKESK. This CDR3 contains 18 residues. This CDR3 is CASSQPVFAGTAVDTQYF. CDR3 DNA: TGTGCCAGCAGCCAGCCGGTTTTCGCCGGGACAGCTGTGGATACGCAGTATTTT. Supplemented by reference TRBV14 and TRBJ2-3, the full variable domain reads EAGVTQFPSHSVIEKGQTVTLRCDPISGHDNLYWYRRVMGKEIKFLLHFVKESKQDESGMPNNRFLAERTGGTYSTLKVQPAELEDSGVYFCASSQPVFAGTAVDTQYFGPGTRLTVL.

The chain joins TRBV6-1 to TRBJ2-7, with D possibly TRBD2 on 5 matching bases. The CDR3 is 16 residues long. V was trimmed by 7 bases and J by 6 bases, leaving 25 bases between them. Germline CDR1 and CDR2: MNHNS and SASEGT. CDR3 DNA sequence: TGTGCCAGCACCGCGGGTCGGGGAGCGGACCCCGGCGAGCAGTACTTC. Translating it yields CASTAGRGADPGEQYF.